This is a list of T cell receptor beta chains from one sample in a study of shared clonotypes between healthy human individuals. Repertoires were generated with immunoSEQ multiplex PCR, while TCRdb's copy carries only in-frame clones and drops some. The data show fewer than 1.6 million clones, 98% seen once. The sample taken for sequencing was naive CD4+ T cells sorted from blood. The receptors derive from a man aged 25-45 years in good health. The CDR3 runs from the conserved cysteine through the conserved F or W. The D gene is left open where the match is weak.

TRBV9	TRBD2	TRBJ2-1	CASSPRLADSYNEQFF	TGTGCCAGCAGCCCGCGACTAGCGGACTCCTACAATGAGCAGTTCTTC
TRBV7-3	TRBD2	TRBJ2-1	CASSRTSGRYNEQFF	TGTGCCAGCAGCCGGACTAGCGGGCGCTACAATGAGCAGTTCTTC
TRBV5-4	-	TRBJ2-2	CASSRGRVGNTGELFF	TGTGCCAGCAGCCGGGGGAGAGTTGGTAACACCGGGGAGCTGTTTTTT
TRBV5-1	-	TRBJ2-7	CASKMGGSYEQYF	TGCGCCAGCAAGATGGGCGGCTCCTACGAGCAGTACTTC
TRBV9	-	TRBJ2-1	CASSVGTPIDEVPYNEQFF	TGTGCCAGCAGCGTCGGGACCCCGATCGATGAGGTCCCCTACAATGAGCAGTTCTTC
TRBV7-2	TRBD1	TRBJ2-3	CASSSRTGVRPTDTQYF	TGTGCCAGCAGCTCTCGGACAGGGGTTAGACCCACAGATACGCAGTATTTT
TRBV19	TRBD1	TRBJ2-1	CASSPGGNEQFF	TGTGCCAGTAGTCCAGGGGGCAATGAGCAGTTCTTC
TRBV28	-	TRBJ2-1	CASSLSGNEQFF	TGTGCCAGCAGCCTCAGCGGGAATGAGCAGTTCTTC
TRBV7-7	TRBD1	TRBJ2-2	CASSLGQGKLFF	TGTGCCAGCAGTCTCGGACAGGGCAAGCTGTTTTTT
TRBV4-3	-	TRBJ2-3	CASSQDLFTDTQYF	TGCGCCAGCAGCCAAGATCTTTTTACAGATACGCAGTATTTT
TRBV7-8	-	TRBJ1-2	CASSLGQNYGYTF	TGTGCCAGCAGCTTAGGACAGAACTATGGCTACACCTTC